These 23 T cell receptor beta chains were all obtained from the same sample, sequenced in a study of shared clonotypes between healthy human individuals. The repertoire was sequenced with immunoSEQ multiplex PCR; TCRdb's copy has only in-frame clones and lacks some. The table records roughly 1,600,000 clones, around 98.5% of them present only once. Sequenced input: naive CD4+ T cells sorted from blood. As to subset: CD45RA+ positively selected. The source of these receptors is a young man in good health.

The chain combines TRBV19 with TRBJ1-3; the D is unclear. The CDR3 runs to 13 residues. CDR1 and CDR2 (germline): LNHDA, SQIVND (reference sequence). V was shortened by 5 bases and J by 0 bases, with 5 bases between the two germline ends. CDR3 DNA sequence: TGTGCCAGTAGTTCCACCTCTGGAAACACCATATATTTT. It is translated as CASSSTSGNTIYF.

This clone was observed a single time. The genes are TRBV14 and TRBJ2-1, with D perhaps given as TRBD1 or TRBD2 (6 bases each). The V end lost 4 bases, the J end lost 2 bases, and 12 bases lay between the germline ends. The CDR3 contains 15 residues. Germline CDR1 SGHDN, CDR2 FVKESK. The CDR3 nucleotides are TGTGCCAGCAGCCCATGGGGGGCTACCTACAATGAGCAGTTCTTC. Translated: CASSPWGATYNEQFF.

The rearrangement uses TRBV10-3 and TRBJ1-1; perhaps TRBD1 as D (5 bases). Trimming cost V 1 base and J 0 bases, with 9 bases left between them. Per germline, CDR1 ENHRY and CDR2 SYGVKD. CDR3 length: 15 amino acids. The CDR3 sequence is CAISELGGMNTEAFF. The CDR3 DNA reads as TGTGCCATCAGTGAGTTGGGGGGAATGAACACTGAAGCTTTCTTT.

J is TRBJ2-7 and V is TRBV7-8; TRBD2 matches 13 bases. In germline, CDR1 is SGHVS, CDR2 FQNEAQ. V lost 5 bases to trimming and J lost 8 bases; unmatched junction nucleotides: 9. This CDR3 has 15 residues. In DNA form, the CDR3 reads TGTGCCAGCAGCCCCCTTGGACTAGCGGGAGAGAAGCAGTACTTC. Protein: CASSPLGLAGEKQYF.

The CDR3 DNA follows: TGCAGCGTTGGTCGCCAGGGGGCGGATTGGCAAGCTTTCTTT. This codes for CSVGRQGADWQAFF. The chain carries TRBV29-1 and TRBJ1-1; 8 bases map to TRBD1. V gave up 4 bases and J gave up 9 bases; unmatched junction bases: 13. CDR1 is SQVTM, CDR2 ANQGSEA, per germline. This CDR3 has 14 residues.

V and J are TRBV18 and TRBJ2-5, with TRBD2 matching over 10 bases. CDR1 is KGHSH and CDR2 is LQKENI in the germline V gene. J was trimmed by 5 bases and V by 5 bases; bases with no gene match: 11. This CDR3 has 16 amino acids. In DNA, the CDR3 is TGTGCCAGCTCATTCGGTAGGCTAGCGGGAGTGGAGACCCAGTACTTC. This translates into CASSFGRLAGVETQYF.

The chain carries TRBV15 and TRBJ1-5; D possibly corresponds to TRBD1 (6 bases). This CDR3 has 13 amino acids. Trimming pared 9 bases from V and 4 bases from J, leaving 13 bases between. Germline V gene lookup returns CDR1 LNHNV and CDR2 YYDKDF (reference sequence). This chain's CDR3 is CATREDRNQPQHF. The CDR3 DNA reads TGTGCCACTAGAGAGGACAGAAATCAGCCCCAGCATTTT.

The chain links TRBV18 to TRBJ2-3, with D uncertain. Germline CDR1 reads KGHSH; CDR2 reads LQKENI. The V and J ends lost 6 bases and 4 bases respectively, with 8 bases between them. The CDR3 runs to 12 residues. The CDR3, as DNA: TGTGCCAGCTCTAACGGCGCAGATACGCAGTATTTT. Translation: CASSNGADTQYF. Complete variable domain (other parts from reference TRBV18 and TRBJ2-3): NAGVMQNPRHLVRRRGQEARLRCSPMKGHSHVYWYRQLPEEGLKFMVYLQKENIIDESGMPKERFSAEFPKEGPSILRIQQVVRGDSAAYFCASSNGADTQYFGPGTRLTVL.

V gene TRBV9 combines with J gene TRBJ1-2; D remains ambiguous. Trimming took 0 bases from V and 0 from J, leaving 9 bases between them. Germline V gene lookup returns CDR1 SGDLS and CDR2 YYNGEE. This CDR3 contains 15 residues. CDR3 sequence (DNA): TGTGCCAGCAGCGTAGCGGTCGCTGCTAACTATGGCTACACCTTC. Translation gives CASSVAVAANYGYTF. Full variable domain (outside the CDR3, taken from reference TRBV9 and TRBJ1-2): DSGVTQTPKHLITATGQRVTLRCSPRSGDLSVYWYQQSLDQGLQFLIQYYNGEERAKGNILERFSAQQFPDLHSELNLSSLELGDSALYFCASSVAVAANYGYTFGSGTRLTVV.

The chain carries TRBV18 and TRBJ2-3; D gene unclear. There are 16 residues in the CDR3. Trimming pared 1 base from V and 1 base from J, leaving 12 bases between. CDR1 is KGHSH and CDR2 is LQKENI in the germline V gene. CDR3 sequence reads: CASSPLQDGGTDTQYF. DNA for the CDR3: TGTGCCAGCTCACCACTTCAGGACGGAGGCACAGATACGCAGTATTTT.

About this clone: The same CDR3 also results from other DNA sequences found in this sample. This chain links TRBV10-3 with TRBJ2-7, with 11 bases identical to TRBD1. Trimming cost V 7 bases and J 6 bases; bases outside gene matches: 8. From germline, CDR1 is ENHRY and CDR2 SYGVKD. CDR3 length: 14 residues. CDR3 coding DNA: TGTGCCATCAAACCGGGACAGGGGGTGGGCGAGCAGTACTTC. Translation gives CAIKPGQGVGEQYF.

This sequence joins TRBV27 and TRBJ2-1; D remains ambiguous. The CDR3 length is 15 residues. Germline CDR1 reads MNHEY; CDR2 reads SMNVEV (reference sequence). The ends were cut back, 5 bases at V and 0 bases at J, with 11 bases in the middle. The CDR3 sequence is CASSPDRRSYNEQFF. The DNA for the CDR3 is TGTGCCAGCAGTCCGGACCGCCGCTCCTACAATGAGCAGTTCTTC.

The rearrangement links TRBV5-1 to TRBJ2-1, with 8 bases aligning to TRBD1. V lost 4 bases, J lost 7 bases, and 10 bases stayed unmatched. There are 15 residues in the CDR3. Germline-derived CDR1 and CDR2 are SGHRS and YFSETQ. CDR3: CASSQDRAVGNEQFF. CDR3 DNA: TGCGCCAGCAGCCAGGACAGGGCGGTAGGAAATGAGCAGTTCTTC.

The chain couples TRBV29-1 to TRBJ2-5; D not certain. V lost 5 bases, J lost 0 bases, and 13 bases lay in between. The CDR3 sequence is 14 residues long. Germline assignment: CDR1 SQVTM and CDR2 ANQGSEA. The CDR3 DNA reads as TGCAGCGTTAGAAACGGCCGGAACCAAGAGACCCAGTACTTC. The encoded protein is CSVRNGRNQETQYF.

The V call is TRBV27, the J call TRBJ2-3; maybe TRBD2 (5 bases). Germline-derived CDR1 and CDR2 are MNHEY and SMNVEV (reference sequence). V lost 2 bases and J 4 bases, leaving 7 bases between the germline ends. The length of the CDR3 is 13 residues. The CDR3 region is CASSLRRADTQYF. CDR3 in DNA: TGTGCCAGCAGTTTAAGGCGGGCAGATACGCAGTATTTT.

This rearrangement joins TRBV18 to TRBJ2-7, with a possible D match to TRBD2 (6 bases). Between the trimmed V and J ends, which lost 3 bases and 6 bases, there was a span of 12 bases. Germline CDR1 is KGHSH and CDR2 is LQKENI. This CDR3 has 13 residues. The CDR3 spells CASSPSGGAEQYF. The CDR3 DNA sequence: TGTGCCAGCTCACCCTCCGGAGGGGCCGAGCAGTACTTC.

As for this clone: This sample also contains other DNA sequences that code for the same CDR3. The rearrangement joins TRBV2 to TRBJ1-2; D is undetermined. Germline CDR1 reads SNHLY; CDR2 reads FYNNEI. CDR3 length: 12 amino acids. V was shortened by 3 bases and J by 1 base, with 3 bases between the two germline ends. CDR3 in amino acids: CASSEDNYGYTF. The CDR3 coding sequence is TGTGCCAGCAGTGAGGATAACTATGGCTACACCTTC.

On this clone itself: The same CDR3 is also encoded by other DNA sequences in this sample. The chain has TRBV5-1 and TRBJ2-7, with 11 bases that match TRBD1. CDR1 SGHRS and CDR2 YFSETQ come from the germline V gene. This CDR3 is built from 14 residues. Germline trimming cut 4 bases from V and 7 bases from J; bases unmatched to any gene: 7. This CDR3 is CASSTGQGAGEQYF. CDR3 DNA sequence: TGCGCCAGCAGCACCGGACAGGGGGCAGGAGAGCAGTACTTC.

This clone appeared once. The chain employs TRBV5-1 and TRBJ1-1; the D is unclear. V was cut by 3 bases and J by 8 bases, with 14 bases left in between. Germline V gene data show CDR1 as SGHRS and CDR2 as YFSETQ. The CDR3 consists of 13 residues. In nucleotides, the CDR3 is TGCGCCAGCAGCTCAACTATTACAGCGGAAGCTTTCTTT. This gives the protein CASSSTITAEAFF.

The chain carries TRBV6-5 and TRBJ2-1; D possibly corresponds to TRBD2 (6 bases). Trimming removed 4 bases at V and 9 bases at J, with 16 bases between. Looked up from germline, CDR1 is MNHEY and CDR2 is SVGAGI. The CDR3 extends over 14 amino acids. CDR3 in DNA: TGTGCCAGCAGTTCACCGGGACTGCCCTCTGAGCAGTTCTTC. Encoded protein: CASSSPGLPSEQFF.

The chain employs TRBV5-8 and TRBJ2-7; D not resolved. CDR1 and CDR2 from the germline V gene are SGHTS and YDEGEE. This CDR3 region has 15 residues. V gave up 2 bases and J gave up 8 bases, with 20 bases separating them. The CDR3 spells CASSFTVPLTEKQYF. CDR3 bases: TGTGCCAGCAGCTTTACGGTCCCCTTGACTGAGAAGCAGTACTTC.

V gene TRBV7-9 combines with J gene TRBJ2-6; D ambiguous. V was shortened by 5 bases and J by 0 bases, with 8 bases between the two germline ends. From germline, CDR1 is SEHNR and CDR2 FQNEAQ (reference sequence). The CDR3 contains 15 residues. The CDR3 DNA sequence: TGTGCCAGCAGCCCCTTCGGCTCTGGGGCCAACGTCCTGACTTTC. Translated, it gives CASSPFGSGANVLTF.

This chain joins TRBV6-4 and TRBJ2-2; D not resolved. Trimming removed 8 bases from V and 2 bases from J, with 3 bases in between. Germline V lookup: CDR1 MRHNA, CDR2 SNTAGT. The CDR3 extends over 11 amino acids. As DNA, the CDR3 is TGTGCCAGCGGTAACACCGGGGAGCTGTTTTTT. It specifies CASGNTGELFF.